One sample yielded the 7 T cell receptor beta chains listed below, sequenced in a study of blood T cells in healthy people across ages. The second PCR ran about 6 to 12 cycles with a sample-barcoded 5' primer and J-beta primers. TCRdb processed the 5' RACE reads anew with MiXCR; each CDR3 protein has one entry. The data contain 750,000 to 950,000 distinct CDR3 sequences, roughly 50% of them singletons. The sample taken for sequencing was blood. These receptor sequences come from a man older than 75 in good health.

The CDR3 protein is CASSKARRVRGSGANVRTF. Written as DNA, the CDR3 is TGTGCCAGCAGCAAAGCGCGTAGGGTTAGGGGCTCTGGGGCCAACGTCCGGACTTTC. The chain is built from TRBV21-1 and TRBJ2-6. TRBV21-1 is classified as a pseudogene. The CDR3 sequence is 19 residues long.

As DNA, the CDR3 is TGTGCCAGCAACTCTTCGGACGGCAACACTGAAGCTTTCTTT. Its translation: CASNSSDGNTEAFF. The V call is TRBV11-2, the J call TRBJ1-1, with no clear D. The CDR3 consists of 14 residues. From germline, CDR1 is SGHAT and CDR2 FQNNGV. The ends were cut back, 7 bases at V and 2 bases at J, with 14 bases in the middle. The full variable domain, in which reference TRBV11-2 and TRBJ1-1 provide the parts outside the CDR3, is EAGVAQSPRYKIIEKRQSVAFWCNPISGHATLYWYQQILGQGPKLLIQFQNNGVVDDSQLPKDRFSAERLKGVDSTLKIQPAKLEDSAVYLCASNSSDGNTEAFFGQGTRLTVV.

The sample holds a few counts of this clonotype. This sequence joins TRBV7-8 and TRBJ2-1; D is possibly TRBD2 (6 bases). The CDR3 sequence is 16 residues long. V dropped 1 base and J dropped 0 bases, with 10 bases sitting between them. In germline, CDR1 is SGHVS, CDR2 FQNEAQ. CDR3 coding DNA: TGTGCCAGCAGCTTAGGAGGGCGGGACTCCTACAATGAGCAGTTCTTC. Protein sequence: CASSLGGRDSYNEQFF.

The CDR3 reads CASRLRITPRTGQGEQYF. In DNA form, the CDR3 reads TGTGCCAGTAGACTCAGGATTACCCCCAGGACAGGGCAGGGAGAGCAGTACTTC. The chain uses TRBV6-1 and TRBJ2-4; TRBD1 matches 8 bases. The CDR3 has 18 amino acids. The V gene's germline CDR1 is MNHNS and CDR2 SASEGT. V lost 9 bases to trimming and J lost 13 bases; unmatched junction nucleotides: 29.

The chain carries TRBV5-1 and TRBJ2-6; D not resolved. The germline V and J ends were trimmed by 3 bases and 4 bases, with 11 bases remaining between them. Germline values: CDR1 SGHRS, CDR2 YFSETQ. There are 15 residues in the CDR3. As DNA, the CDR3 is TGCGCCAGCAGCTCCGTATTATCGGGGGCCAACGTCCTGACTTTC. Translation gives CASSSVLSGANVLTF.

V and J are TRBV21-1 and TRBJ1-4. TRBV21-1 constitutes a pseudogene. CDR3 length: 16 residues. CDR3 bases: TGTGCCAGCAGCTCAAAGAAGGAACTGATTAATGAAAAACTGTTTTTT. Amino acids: CASSSKKELINEKLFF.

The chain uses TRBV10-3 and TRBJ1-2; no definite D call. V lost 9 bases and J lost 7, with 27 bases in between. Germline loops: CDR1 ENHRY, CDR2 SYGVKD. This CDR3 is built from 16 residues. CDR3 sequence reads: CAITNTGLPSPGGYTF. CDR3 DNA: TGTGCCATTACGAATACCGGGCTTCCCAGCCCCGGTGGCTACACCTTC.